This paragraph covers one T cell receptor (beta chain) sequence. The antigen is undetermined. Over several immunoSEQ plates, each subset's genomic DNA was distributed in even portions. The unsorted PBMC sample used ten immunoSEQ deep assay plates. The protocol was immunoSEQ multiplex PCR, while the TCRdb copy is restricted to in-frame clones and leaves out a portion. This table holds about 480,000 clones, roughly 79% found once. The record originates from a study of shared clonotypes between healthy human individuals. Study findings and constraints: The sole specimen, blood, was sampled, and tissue repertoires likely differ.

This CDR3 has 13 residues. V was shortened by 2 bases and J by 5 bases, with 7 bases between the two germline ends. Germline V CDR1 and CDR2: WNHNN, SYGVQD (reference sequence). Material: PBMCs. The chain uses TRBV10-1 and TRBJ1-5, with no clear D. This sequence originates from a woman in her thirties or forties in good health. Some clones in this sample may be carry-over from other donors' samples. As DNA, the CDR3 is TGCGCCAGCAGTGAGAATGTGGATCAGCCCCAGCATTTT. Amino acids: CASSENVDQPQHF.